A single TCR beta chain is shown here with its context. What it binds is not known. V lost 5 bases and J lost 2, with 2 bases in between. The CDR3 runs to 11 residues. A quantity of about 0.5 to 1 ug RNA underwent reverse transcription using random hexamers. Amplification of the TCR beta CDR3 was carried out by immunoSEQ multiplex PCR, which spanned a total of 54 Vbeta and 13 Jbeta segments. MiXCR was run by TCRdb on the immunoSEQ multiplex PCR reads, yielding one entry per CDR3 protein. The sample shows tens of thousands of distinct CDR3 sequences, approximately 96% of them seen only once. Patients with Susac syndrome met diagnostic criteria that were recently defined for definite or probable disease. This sample was taken from a study of CD8 T cells in Susac syndrome. Background on the study: Patients with Susac syndrome were therapy-naive, on corticosteroids, or on intravenous immunoglobulin alone at blood draw.

Study-wide results and limits: The study's TCR sequencing and HLA analysis drew on a certain number of individuals. That number was acknowledged as relatively small.

The rearrangement uses TRBV12-3 or TRBV12-4 and TRBJ2-3; D is uncertain. The source is a human donor with Susac syndrome. Sequenced input: CD8+ T cells from PBMCs. CDR3: CASSATDTQYF. DNA for the CDR3: TGTGCCAGCAGTGCCACAGATACGCAGTATTTT.